This T cell receptor (beta chain) was profiled in a study of blood T cells in healthy people across ages. Study in general: Per two T cells, about one barcoded beta molecule was captured through template switching.

The authors ran a second PCR of 7 to 11 cycles using a sample-barcoded 5' primer and a J-beta primer mix. TCRdb used MiXCR to reprocess the 5' RACE reads, holding one entry per CDR3 protein. Of about 290,000 distinct CDR3 sequences in the sample, roughly 26% were seen once. CDR1 and CDR2 (germline): SQVTM, ANQGSEA. V trimming: 6 bases; J trimming: 4 bases; junction bases outside the gene matches: 2. This CDR3 has 11 residues. Donors were healthy Caucasian individuals from Russia aged about 6 to 90. Every donor provided roughly 9.1 milliliters of peripheral blood. This clonotype was found many times. Specimen: blood. This receptor was identified in a woman between 65 and 79 years old in good health. The V gene is TRBV29-1, the J gene TRBJ1-2, with 7 bases matching TRBD1. Written as DNA, the CDR3 is TGCAGCGTGGGGACAGTCTATGGCTACACCTTC. It is translated as CSVGTVYGYTF.